This TCR beta chain was retrieved from a study of T cell responses to AZD1222 COVID-19 vaccine. The wider study: Second doses that came at about 4 or about 12 weeks were put together.

Trimming left V 8 bases short and J 6 bases short, with 8 bases between. CDR1 and CDR2 from the germline V gene are MDHEN and SYDVKM. The CDR3 contains 12 residues. TCRdb's copy holds only in-frame clones and misses some; the assay was immunoSEQ multiplex PCR. The table lists about 110,000 clones, 92% of them singletons. The TCR comes from an adult in good health. The rearrangement links TRBV28 to TRBJ1-6; D gene unclear. The sample consisted of peripheral blood, taken on day 0 of AZD1222 vaccination. The CDR3 sequence: CASYRVNSPLHF. As DNA, the CDR3 is TGTGCCAGCTATCGAGTTAATTCACCCCTCCACTTT.